This TCR beta chain comes out of a study of T-cell reconstitution after alpha-beta-depleted transplantation in children. Notes on the study in general: There were reportedly several hundred expanded graft clones from which alpha-beta T cells came about two months after transplant. T-cell counts and diversity at one year post-transplant came mainly from newly produced T cells.

The TCRbeta library incorporated unique molecular identifiers. TCRdb fed the PCR reads into MiXCR, producing one record per CDR3 protein. The sample lists hundreds of thousands of distinct CDR3 sequences, roughly 16% seen once, with 29% in the top ten. This clonotype was detected a few times. Antigen specificity is unknown. Germline CDR1 is SGHTA and CDR2 is FQGNSA. V was shortened by 4 bases and J by 2 bases, with 9 bases between the two germline ends. The CDR3 extends over 13 amino acids. Sample: PBMCs, mostly from graft donor cells, taken 360 days after TCRalphabeta/CD19-depleted stem cell transplant. This chain connects TRBV7-2 to TRBJ2-7; no firm D call. This clonotype was sampled from a boy less than two years old who had a stem cell transplant for Wiskott-Aldrich syndrome, so the T cells may come from the graft donor. The CDR3 DNA reads TGTGCCAGCAGCTCCCGTTCGACCTACGAGCAGTACTTC. The encoded protein is CASSSRSTYEQYF.